This T cell receptor beta chain was found in a study of regulatory T cells in long-lasting Graves disease. Whole-study findings and limits: Persistent Graves' patients showed less TCR diversity than newly diagnosed patients showed.

The CDR3 is 15 amino acids. Germline CDR1 is ENHRY and CDR2 is SYGVKD. Sample time point: persistent/refractory GD, antithyroid drugs over 5 years with positive TRAb. Extracted RNA from PBMCs served as the source of the TCR library. Arm-PCR of CDR3 regions with iRepertoire HTBI primers generated TCR beta libraries. Via MiXCR, TCRdb re-called the multiplex PCR reads, giving one row per CDR3 protein. The table lists some 440,000 distinct CDR3 sequences, around 20% of them singletons. About this clonotype itself: Its antigen is currently unknown.

The specimen comprised peripheral blood mononuclear cells (PBMCs), sampled when the disease was refractory, from a patient treated with antithyroid drugs. The receptor comes from a female donor with Graves disease. The chain joins TRBV10-3 to TRBJ2-5; D is possibly TRBD2 (6 bases). DNA of the CDR3: TGTGCTAGTTGCTCGGCGGGATTCACCCAAGAGACCCAGTACTTC. Protein: CASCSAGFTQETQYF.